These 18 T cell receptor beta chains originate from one sample sequenced in a study of T cells in Graves' hyperthyroidism and ophthalmopathy. Amplification targeted TCR beta CDR3 regions from RNA transcripts. An initial round of RT-PCR targeting the TCR CDR3 relied on the HTBI primer set. Each CDR3 protein is one row after TCRdb ran MiXCR on the multiplex PCR reads. This table has hundreds of thousands of distinct CDR3 sequences, around 15% appearing once. Sequencing used blood. The source is a woman between 18 and 30 years old with Graves' hyperthyroidism.

DNA of the CDR3: TGTGCCAGCAGTTCCATGGACGGACCCTACGAGCAGTACTTC. Its protein product is CASSSMDGPYEQYF. The V call is TRBV27, the J call TRBJ2-7; no definite D call. The CDR3 has 14 amino acids. Looked up from germline, CDR1 is MNHEY and CDR2 is SMNVEV (reference sequence). Deletions cut 4 bases from V and 2 bases from J, with 12 bases between.

The chain joins TRBV19 to TRBJ2-5; 8 bases agree with TRBD2. The CDR3 totals 15 residues. With V trimmed by 9 bases and J by 1 base, 10 bases remained unmatched. CDR1 is LNHDA, CDR2 SQIVND, per germline (reference sequence). The CDR3 loop reads CASNTPGGPQETQYF. CDR3 coding DNA: TGTGCCAGCAATACCCCGGGAGGGCCCCAAGAGACCCAGTACTTC.

The sample holds a few counts of this clonotype. This chain uses TRBV5-4 with TRBJ2-5; D is unresolved. This CDR3 spans 13 amino acids. V lost 0 bases and J 3 bases, leaving 6 bases between the germline ends. CDR1 is SGHNT and CDR2 is YYREEE in the germline V gene (reference sequence). The CDR3 region has the DNA TGTGCCAGCAGCTTGGGGACCAAAGAGACCCAGTACTTC. Translation: CASSLGTKETQYF.

This chain joins TRBV14 and TRBJ2-1; D possibly matches TRBD1 or TRBD2 (5 bases each). From germline, CDR1 is SGHDN and CDR2 FVKESK. Trimming took 5 bases from V and 9 from J, leaving 17 bases between them. CDR3 length: 14 amino acids. Written as DNA, the CDR3 is TGTGCCAGCAGCACGGGGCTACACGCCCCTGAGCAGTTCTTC. It encodes CASSTGLHAPEQFF.

The chain carries TRBV19 and TRBJ1-1; weak D call: TRBD1 (6 bases). V dropped 3 bases and J dropped 4 bases, with 15 bases sitting between them. CDR3 length: 15 amino acids. Germline loops: CDR1 LNHDA, CDR2 SQIVND (reference sequence). CDR3 sequence: CASSISEQGVTEAFF. The CDR3 nucleotides read TGTGCCAGTAGTATTTCCGAACAGGGAGTCACTGAAGCTTTCTTT.

This clonotype was observed many times. The chain has TRBV2 and TRBJ1-2, with D uncertain. V lost 4 bases and J lost 6, with 9 bases in between. Per germline, CDR1 SNHLY and CDR2 FYNNEI. The CDR3 consists of 12 residues. Here the CDR3 DNA reads TGTGCCAGCAGTGGCCAGGAGGATGGCTACACCTTC. Protein product: CASSGQEDGYTF.

The chain carries TRBV6-1 and TRBJ1-2; D ambiguous. Trimming took off 4 bases at V and 5 bases at J, with 11 bases between the two ends. Germline CDR1 is MNHNS and CDR2 is SASEGT. This CDR3 region has 13 residues. The CDR3 DNA reads as TGTGCCAGCAGTGGGGGAATAGCTTATGGCTACACCTTC. Amino acid sequence: CASSGGIAYGYTF.

Ten or more counts support this clonotype. The chain recombines TRBV28 with TRBJ2-1, with unresolved D. Trimming took off 3 bases at V and 1 base at J, with 13 bases between the two ends. Germline V gene data show CDR1 as MDHEN and CDR2 as SYDVKM. CDR3 length: 16 residues. The CDR3 coding sequence is TGTGCCAGCAGTTTTACCAGCGCCCATTCCTACAATGAGCAGTTCTTC. Its translation: CASSFTSAHSYNEQFF.

About this clonotype: A single base separates this from a much larger clone, so it may be a read error. The rearrangement uses TRBV29-1 and TRBJ1-1; the D is unclear. The CDR3 extends over 14 amino acids. CDR1 is SQVTM, CDR2 ANQGSEA, per germline. With 5 bases removed from V and 0 bases from J, the gap between germline ends came to 13 bases. The CDR3: CSVSVLVVNTEAFF. The CDR3 DNA sequence: TGCAGCGTTTCTGTTTTGGTGGTGAACACTGAAGCTTTCTTT.

This clonotype appeared many times. The V gene is TRBV7-9, the J gene TRBJ2-7; 14 bases match TRBD2. CDR1 is SEHNR, CDR2 FQNEAQ, per germline (reference sequence). Trimming cost V 7 bases and J 0 bases; bases outside gene matches: 2. The CDR3 loop spans 15 amino acids. Here the CDR3 DNA reads TGTGCCAGCAAAGGGACTAGCGGGAGCTCCTACGAGCAGTACTTC. Protein sequence: CASKGTSGSSYEQYF.

This clonotype was recorded a few times. The gene calls are TRBV19 and TRBJ2-5, with D uncertain. The CDR3 has 13 amino acids. V was shortened by 4 bases and J by 4 bases, with 10 bases between the two germline ends. In germline, CDR1 is LNHDA, CDR2 SQIVND (reference sequence). The CDR3 nucleotides are TGTGCCAGTAGTACCACCGGCCGAGAGACCCAGTACTTC. Translating gives CASSTTGRETQYF. Full variable domain (outside the CDR3, taken from reference TRBV19 and TRBJ2-5): DGGITQSPKYLFRKEGQNVTLSCEQNLNHDAMYWYRQDPGQGLRLIYYSQIVNDFQKGDIAEGYSVSREKKESFPLTVTSAQKNPTAFYLCASSTTGRETQYFGPGTRLLVL.

This clonotype was seen many times. The rearrangement links TRBV20-1 to TRBJ2-1, with 11 positions matching TRBD1. CDR1 DFQATT and CDR2 SNEGSKA come from the germline V gene (reference sequence). The junction had 15 bases not matched to a gene; V was cut back by 6 bases and J by 2 bases. The CDR3 is made up of 18 amino acids. The DNA of the CDR3 is TGCAGTGCCAAAGGGACAGGGGGTGGCGAGATCACCTACAATGAGCAGTTCTTC. Protein product: CSAKGTGGGEITYNEQFF.

This clonotype was observed a few times. The V gene is TRBV7-2, the J gene TRBJ1-5; tentative D call: TRBD1 (6 bases). Germline CDR1 reads SGHTA; CDR2 reads FQGNSA. The CDR3 spans 15 residues. Between the trimmed V and J ends, which lost 4 bases and 1 base, there was a span of 11 bases. The CDR3 protein is CASSWEGGSNQPQHF. The CDR3 DNA is TGTGCCAGCAGCTGGGAGGGGGGGAGCAATCAGCCCCAGCATTTT.

The V call is TRBV5-6, the J call TRBJ2-1; TRBD2 matches 7 bases. The CDR3 extends over 18 amino acids. V shed 4 bases, J shed 0 bases, and the junction held 13 bases outside the gene matches. Germline CDR1 reads SGHDT; CDR2 reads YYEEEE. The CDR3, as DNA: TGTGCCAGCAGCCTGAGAACCTTAGCGGGCTTCTCCTACAATGAGCAGTTCTTC. Its protein is CASSLRTLAGFSYNEQFF.

This clonotype occurred many times. This rearrangement joins TRBV11-2 to TRBJ2-7, with 14 positions matching TRBD2. This CDR3 has 17 residues. The J segment lost 2 bases and the V segment lost 3 bases, leaving 6 bases of the junction unmatched. The germline CDR1 and CDR2 sequences are SGHAT and FQNNGV. The CDR3 DNA reads TGTGCCAGCAGCTTCGGACTAGCGGGAGGTTTCGCCTACGAGCAGTACTTC. It encodes CASSFGLAGGFAYEQYF.

This clonotype has at least ten counts. The rearrangement joins TRBV20-1 to TRBJ1-2; D is undetermined. This CDR3 has 9 amino acids. Germline V lookup: CDR1 DFQATT, CDR2 SNEGSKA (reference sequence). The germline V and J ends were trimmed by 6 bases and 5 bases, with 4 bases remaining between them. As DNA, the CDR3 is TGCAGTGCCCCGTATGGCTACACCTTC. It yields the protein CSAPYGYTF.

This clonotype was found a few times. The chain is built from TRBV20-1 and TRBJ2-4, with D possibly being TRBD1 (6 bases). This CDR3 contains 13 residues. Trimming stripped 3 bases from V and 2 bases from J, with 8 bases between. Germline CDR1 reads DFQATT; CDR2 reads SNEGSKA (reference sequence). The CDR3 protein is CSASQGTKNIQYF. As DNA, the CDR3 is TGCAGTGCTAGCCAGGGGACCAAAAACATTCAGTACTTC.

The chain combines TRBV12-3 or TRBV12-4 with TRBJ1-2; 9 bases align to TRBD1. CDR3 length equals 14 residues. V gave up 8 bases and J gave up 4 bases; unmatched junction bases: 8. CDR3 sequence reads: CASRPGQGLYGYTF. CDR3 coding DNA: TGTGCCAGCCGACCGGGACAGGGCCTCTATGGCTACACCTTC.